Listed below are T cell receptor beta chains from one sample, sequenced in a study of T-cell reconstitution after alpha-beta-depleted transplantation in children. TCRdb re-analysed the PCR reads in MiXCR, keeping a single row per CDR3 protein. The top ten hold around a quarter of the sample, which has over 400,000 distinct CDR3 sequences, around two fifths seen once. The sequencing here drew on PBMCs, taken before TCRalphabeta/CD19-depleted stem cell transplant. The receptors were sampled from a girl aged 2 to 9 with aplastic anemia, due to receive a stem cell transplant. CDR3s include the opening cysteine and the closing phenylalanine or tryptophan. A D gene is named only where the DNA matches it firmly. Rows may omit the clone size; those that give it use once, few, many or a size class.

d_call	clone_size	v_call	j_call	cdr3_nt	cdr3_aa
TRBD2	.	TRBV5-1	TRBJ2-5	TGCGCCAGCAGGGTGACTAGCGGGATTGAGACCCAGTACTTC	CASRVTSGIETQYF
.	.	TRBV29-1	TRBJ2-3	TGCAGCGTCCATGCTCAGGGAACAGATACGCAGTATTTT	CSVHAQGTDTQYF
.	few	TRBV7-9	TRBJ2-1	TGTGCCAGCAGCGTCGGGGGGCGCGGCAATGAGCAGTTCTTC	CASSVGGRGNEQFF
TRBD2	few	TRBV7-2	TRBJ2-1	TGTGCCAGCAGCAGACGACTAGCGGGAGGGCCCAATGAGCAGTTCTTC	CASSRRLAGGPNEQFF
.	.	TRBV24-1	TRBJ2-2	TGTGCCACCAGTGATCCTGCGGGACGCGCGGGCACCGGGGAGCTGTTTTTT	CATSDPAGRAGTGELFF
.	few	TRBV20-1	TRBJ2-7	TGCAGTGCTAGCCGCCCGGACCTCTACGAGCAGTACTTC	CSASRPDLYEQYF
.	.	TRBV11-2	TRBJ1-2	TGTGCCAGCAGCCCCCGGGGAGCAGATGCCTATGGCTACACCTTC	CASSPRGADAYGYTF
TRBD2	few	TRBV9	TRBJ2-1	TGTGCCAGCAGCCCTCAGGGATATGCGGGAGAGATCAATGAGCAGTTCTTC	CASSPQGYAGEINEQFF
TRBD2	many	TRBV20-1	TRBJ2-7	TGCAGTGCTAGAGGGGTAGCGGGAGCCCTGAGCTCCTACGAGCAGTACTTC	CSARGVAGALSSYEQYF
.	.	TRBV18	TRBJ2-5	TGTGCCAGCTCACCCCGTCAGGGAGAGACCCAGTACTTC	CASSPRQGETQYF
.	.	TRBV5-1	TRBJ2-7	TGCGCCAGCAGCTTATGGCCCACGGGCTCCCACGAGCAGTACTTC	CASSLWPTGSHEQYF
TRBD1	.	TRBV6-2/TRBV6-3	TRBJ1-2	TGTGCCAGCAGTTATGTCGAGGACAGGGTTGATGGCGACACCTTC	CASSYVEDRVDGDTF
.	few	TRBV27	TRBJ1-1	TGTGCCAGCAGTTTGGGGTCCACTAGTTTCTTT	CASSLGSTSFF
TRBD2	.	TRBV18	TRBJ2-2	TGTGCCAGCTCACACGACACCTATAGCGGGTACGGCACCGGGGAGCTGTTTTTT	CASSHDTYSGYGTGELFF
.	.	TRBV4-2	TRBJ1-2	TGTGCCAGCAGCCAAGATCGTCGGGCCGTAACATATGGCTACACCTTC	CASSQDRRAVTYGYTF
.	.	TRBV5-1	TRBJ1-4	TGCGCCAGCAGCCTCGCGGCAAGTTCGGACGGACTGTTTTTT	CASSLAASSDGLFF
TRBD2	.	TRBV4-1	TRBJ2-7	TGCGCCAGCAGCCAACAACCGGGAGGGCTGGGGGAGCAGTACTTC	CASSQQPGGLGEQYF
.	many	TRBV6-1	TRBJ1-6	TGTGCCAGCAGGCCCACGGACATCCATTATAATTCACCCCTCCACTTT	CASRPTDIHYNSPLHF
TRBD2	few	TRBV20-1	TRBJ2-1	TGCAGTGCTAGAGGGACTAGCGGGAGGAACTACAATGAGCAGTTCTTC	CSARGTSGRNYNEQFF
TRBD2	few	TRBV5-4	TRBJ2-7	TGTGCCAGCAGCTTCGAGCGGGGCTACGAGCAGTACTTC	CASSFERGYEQYF
.	.	TRBV30	TRBJ2-1	TGTGCCTGGAGTATAGGGACTGCCTACCACGGTGAGCAGTTCTTC	CAWSIGTAYHGEQFF
.	few	TRBV9	TRBJ2-3	TGTGCCAGCAGCGTCGATGCAAGGGGCGGGACAGATACGCAGTATTTT	CASSVDARGGTDTQYF
.	.	TRBV10-3	TRBJ2-7	TGTGCCATCAGTGAGTCGAGGTACGAGCAGTACTTC	CAISESRYEQYF
.	few	TRBV20-1	TRBJ2-7	TGCAGGGTAATAGACAAATGGTCCTACGAGCAGTACTTC	CRVIDKWSYEQYF
.	.	TRBV12-3/TRBV12-4	TRBJ1-5	TGTGCCAGCAGTTTTGGGGGTTCCCATCAGCCCCAGCATTTT	CASSFGGSHQPQHF
.	few	TRBV6-1	TRBJ2-3	TGTGCCAGCAGTGAAAGCGGCCTCACAGATACGCAGTATTTT	CASSESGLTDTQYF
.	many	TRBV20-1	TRBJ2-1	TGCAGTGCTAGGGTCCCACAGGGTGTGAATGAGCAGTTCTTC	CSARVPQGVNEQFF
TRBD2	many	TRBV5-1	TRBJ2-7	TGCGCCAGCAGCGCAAGACTAGCGGGAGTGATCTACGAGCAGTACTTC	CASSARLAGVIYEQYF
TRBD2	few	TRBV5-1	TRBJ2-1	TGCGCCAGCAGCTTGGAGGCTAGCGGGAGCTTCTACAATGAGCAGTTCTTC	CASSLEASGSFYNEQFF
.	.	TRBV28	TRBJ2-4	TGTGCCAGCAGTTCCTGGGCTAGGAACAAAAACATTCAGTACTTC	CASSSWARNKNIQYF
.	many	TRBV5-4	TRBJ2-5	TGTGCCAGCAGCCTAGGACGGGACCAAGAGACCCAGTACTTC	CASSLGRDQETQYF
.	many	TRBV12-3/TRBV12-4	TRBJ2-2	TGTGCCAGCAGCGAGACTAGAATGCTCACCGGGGAGCTGTTTTTT	CASSETRMLTGELFF
.	.	TRBV9	TRBJ2-7	TGTGCCAGCAGCGTAGGCGGGCTCTCCTACGAGCAGTACTTC	CASSVGGLSYEQYF
TRBD2	.	TRBV6-1	TRBJ2-3	TGTGCCAGCAGTGAATGGGGCGGGAGGGCCGATACGCAGTATTTT	CASSEWGGRADTQYF
.	few	TRBV4-1	TRBJ2-1	TGCGCCAGCAGCCAAGATCGCAATGAGCAGTTCTTC	CASSQDRNEQFF
.	.	TRBV20-1	TRBJ1-2	TGCAGTGCAATTGATAGAGGCTATGGCTACACCTTC	CSAIDRGYGYTF
TRBD2	.	TRBV6-1	TRBJ2-5	TGTGCCAGCAGCCACGATAGCGGGATAGGAGAGACCCAGTACTTC	CASSHDSGIGETQYF
TRBD2	.	TRBV5-1	TRBJ2-7	TGCGCCAGCAGCTTGGCTCCGGGACTAGCGGGGACGAGCTCCTACGAGCAGTACTTC	CASSLAPGLAGTSSYEQYF
TRBD2	.	TRBV20-1	TRBJ2-7	TGCAGTGCTAGGGCTAGCGGGGATTACGAGCAGTACTTC	CSARASGDYEQYF
TRBD2	.	TRBV7-2	TRBJ2-7	TGTGCCAGCAGCTTAGCGCTAGCGGGGGGGCCCGAGCAGTACTTC	CASSLALAGGPEQYF
TRBD2	.	TRBV20-1	TRBJ2-1	TGCAGTGCCAGGAGCGGGAGAGGGTCCTACAATGAGCAGTTCTTC	CSARSGRGSYNEQFF
TRBD1	.	TRBV7-6	TRBJ2-5	TGTGCCAGCAGCTTAGGGGGACAGGGTCAAGAGACCCAGTACTTC	CASSLGGQGQETQYF